This entry features one T cell receptor (beta chain) sequence. The sample belongs to a study of shared T cell receptors in the human thymus. Using immunoSEQ multiplex PCR, the repertoire was profiled, and TCRdb retains in-frame clones only, with some absent. The sample carries fewer than 700,000 clones, approximately 88% recorded once. V gave up 5 bases and J gave up 2 bases, with 19 bases separating them. Germline CDR1 ENHRY, CDR2 SYGVKD. The CDR3 consists of 16 residues. These sequences were also reported in another study, on human thymus T cells. That work adds: Thymic and blood repertoires seemed to show skewed V and J gene use. As related research reported, thymic repertoires overlapped highly among unrelated individuals.

This sequence joins TRBV10-3 and TRBJ2-7; D is unclear. The specimen was thymocytes. This clonotype was obtained from a boy under two years old with a congenital heart defect. CDR3 coding DNA: TGTGCCATCAGTTTCCCGAGGCAGCCGCATACCTACGAGCAGTACTTC. Residues: CAISFPRQPHTYEQYF.